The rows below give T cell receptor beta chains drawn from one sample of a study of blood T cell repertoires in COVID-19. The protocol was immunoSEQ multiplex PCR, while the TCRdb copy is restricted to in-frame clones and leaves out a portion. The sample lists a few hundred thousand clones; 80% to 90% were seen once. The sequenced material came from peripheral blood. The receptors shown here come from an elderly man with acute or convalescent COVID-19. CDR3s include the opening cysteine and the closing phenylalanine or tryptophan. The D gene is left open where the match is weak. Size tells how often a clone was seen (once, few, many) or the class of an expanded clone, and some rows leave it out.

clone_size,j_call,d_call,v_call,cdr3_aa,cdr3_nt
few,TRBJ1-4,-,TRBV19,CASTETRYEKLFF,TGTGCCAGTACAGAGACTAGATATGAAAAACTGTTTTTT
-,TRBJ2-2,TRBD1,TRBV7-8,CASSSRTGEAGELFF,TGTGCCAGCAGCTCACGGACAGGGGAGGCCGGGGAGCTGTTTTTT
-,TRBJ1-6,TRBD1,TRBV5-1,CASSSTFQQGPTYNSPLHF,TGCGCCAGCAGCTCGACTTTCCAACAGGGGCCTACCTATAATTCACCCCTCCACTTT
-,TRBJ1-2,-,TRBV19,CASTFSAGGIYGYTF,TGTGCCAGTACCTTCTCGGCGGGGGGGATCTATGGCTACACCTTC
once,TRBJ1-2,-,TRBV7-2,CASSLPGLNYGYTF,TGTGCCAGCAGCCTACCGGGACTTAACTATGGCTACACCTTC
-,TRBJ2-6,-,TRBV5-4,CASSPQGSGANVLTF,TGTGCCAGCAGCCCACAGGGCTCTGGGGCCAACGTCCTGACTTTC
-,TRBJ1-1,TRBD1,TRBV29-1,CSVGGQGSGEAFF,TGCAGCGTTGGGGGACAGGGGAGTGGTGAAGCTTTCTTT
-,TRBJ1-2,-,TRBV5-1,CASSDFYGYTF,TGCGCCAGCAGTGACTTCTATGGCTACACCTTC
-,TRBJ1-2,-,TRBV12-3/TRBV12-4,CASTLTGNGYTF,TGTGCCAGCACTCTAACAGGGAATGGCTACACCTTC
-,TRBJ2-7,-,TRBV7-2,CASSLGGAFYEQYF,TGTGCCAGCAGCTTAGGGGGCGCCTTTTACGAGCAGTACTTC
once,TRBJ1-2,-,TRBV15,CATSRGLANYGYTF,TGTGCCACCAGCAGAGGTTTAGCAAACTATGGCTACACCTTC
-,TRBJ2-2,-,TRBV20-1,CSAWSTGELFF,TGCAGTGCTTGGAGTACCGGGGAGCTGTTTTTT
-,TRBJ2-3,TRBD2,TRBV6-2/TRBV6-3,CASSYFLAGEGTDTQYF,TGTGCCAGCAGTTACTTCCTAGCGGGGGAAGGGACAGATACGCAGTATTTT
-,TRBJ2-3,-,TRBV5-1,CASSLSLPGLRLTDTQYF,TGCGCCAGCAGCTTATCGTTACCGGGACTCAGATTAACAGATACGCAGTATTTT
-,TRBJ1-2,TRBD1,TRBV28,CASSRQGEGYTF,TGTGCCAGCAGTCGGCAGGGGGAGGGCTACACCTTC
-,TRBJ2-6,-,TRBV19,CASSPGKPDTKSGANVLTF,TGTGCCAGTAGCCCGGGAAAGCCCGACACTAAATCTGGGGCCAACGTCCTGACTTTC
-,TRBJ1-1,-,TRBV6-2/TRBV6-3,CASSWVPAAEAFF,TGTGCCAGCAGTTGGGTCCCGGCGGCTGAAGCTTTCTTT
-,TRBJ1-4,-,TRBV4-1,CASSQGFGENEKLFF,TGCGCCAGCAGCCAAGGTTTCGGTGAAAATGAAAAACTGTTTTTT
-,TRBJ2-1,TRBD2,TRBV4-1,CASSQDSSGRMGEQFF,TGCGCCAGCAGCCAAGATTCGAGCGGGAGGATGGGTGAGCAGTTCTTC
few,TRBJ2-7,-,TRBV4-1,CASSQDTFETSGLHEQYF,TGCGCCAGCAGCCAAGATACTTTCGAGACGAGCGGACTACACGAGCAGTACTTC
-,TRBJ2-7,TRBD2,TRBV29-1,CSVEGGGEYEQYF,TGCAGCGTTGAAGGGGGGGGTGAATACGAGCAGTACTTC
-,TRBJ2-1,TRBD2,TRBV7-2,CASSLSGGVSYNEQFF,TGTGCCAGCAGCTTAAGCGGGGGGGTCTCCTACAATGAGCAGTTCTTC
-,TRBJ2-3,TRBD1,TRBV13,CANSSFSQGVEDTQYF,TGTGCCAACAGCTCTTTCTCACAGGGGGTGGAAGATACGCAGTATTTT
-,TRBJ2-1,-,TRBV2,CASSGNSYNEQFF,TGTGCCAGCAGCGGGAACTCCTACAATGAGCAGTTCTTC
-,TRBJ2-1,TRBD2,TRBV14,CASSQQRGGRRDEQFF,TGTGCCAGCAGCCAACAGCGGGGGGGCCGCCGGGATGAGCAGTTCTTC
-,TRBJ1-5,-,TRBV6-5,CASTLQGQGNQPQHF,TGTGCCAGCACCCTCCAGGGGCAGGGTAATCAGCCCCAGCATTTT
-,TRBJ1-1,-,TRBV5-1,CASSLEGQGSNTEAFF,TGCGCCAGCAGCTTGGAGGGGCAGGGGTCAAACACTGAAGCTTTCTTT
-,TRBJ1-1,-,TRBV19,CASSIGRAFEAFF,TGTGCCAGTAGTATAGGGAGGGCGTTTGAAGCTTTCTTT
once,TRBJ2-3,-,TRBV28,CASSPQAYTQYF,TGTGCCAGCAGTCCCCAAGCCTATACGCAGTATTTT
-,TRBJ2-7,-,TRBV5-4,CASSPGRGKEEF,TGTGCCAGCAGCCCGGGGAGGGGGAAAGAGGAATTC
-,TRBJ2-5,-,TRBV11-2,CASSPAGWQETQYF,TGTGCCAGCAGCCCCGCAGGATGGCAAGAGACCCAGTACTTC
-,TRBJ1-1,-,TRBV10-3,CAISESPGQLEAFF,TGTGCCATCAGTGAGTCCCCCGGACAGCTTGAAGCTTTCTTT
-,TRBJ2-7,TRBD2,TRBV5-1,CASSSGTSGRMVGEQYF,TGCGCCAGCAGCTCAGGGACTAGCGGGAGAATGGTAGGGGAGCAGTACTTC
few,TRBJ2-7,TRBD1,TRBV9,CASSAGTGRSYEQYF,TGTGCCAGCAGCGCTGGGACAGGGCGGTCCTACGAGCAGTACTTC
-,TRBJ1-5,TRBD1,TRBV4-1,CASSQDVTRRGQGAINQPQHF,TGCGCCAGCAGCCAAGATGTGACAAGAAGGGGACAGGGGGCCATCAATCAGCCCCAGCATTTT
-,TRBJ1-4,-,TRBV28,CASSVPTGRNEKLFF,TGTGCCAGCAGTGTCCCGACCGGGAGGAATGAAAAACTGTTTTTT
-,TRBJ1-5,-,TRBV5-1,CASSRQGNQPQHF,TGCGCCAGCAGTCGGCAGGGTAATCAGCCCCAGCATTTT
-,TRBJ1-1,-,TRBV18,CASSPSGNTEAFF,TGTGCCAGCTCACCCTCAGGGAACACTGAAGCTTTCTTT
-,TRBJ1-5,-,TRBV2,CASSGLMSNQPQHF,TGTGCCAGCAGTGGACTGATGAGCAATCAGCCCCAGCATTTT
-,TRBJ2-7,-,TRBV18,CASSPRYSNYEQYF,TGTGCCAGCTCACCACGGTACAGCAACTACGAGCAGTACTTC
-,TRBJ2-5,TRBD2,TRBV6-5,CASRPLAGGETQYF,TGTGCCAGCAGGCCACTAGCGGGGGGGGAGACCCAGTACTTC
-,TRBJ1-1,TRBD1,TRBV29-1,CSVGDRGNTEAFF,TGCAGCGTGGGGGACAGGGGGAACACTGAAGCTTTCTTT
-,TRBJ2-3,TRBD2,TRBV7-9,CASSLDSGGGLYTQYF,TGTGCCAGCAGCTTAGATTCTGGCGGGGGGCTATATACGCAGTATTTT
-,TRBJ1-1,-,TRBV18,CASSGTGFYTEAFF,TGTGCCAGCTCCGGAACAGGGTTCTACACTGAAGCTTTCTTT
-,TRBJ2-5,-,TRBV4-1,CASSQNDLGQETQYF,TGCGCCAGCAGCCAAAACGACTTAGGACAAGAGACCCAGTACTTC
-,TRBJ2-5,-,TRBV9,CASSDRGDQETQYF,TGTGCCAGCAGTGATCGCGGGGACCAAGAGACCCAGTACTTC
-,TRBJ1-5,TRBD1,TRBV4-2,CASSQENRGHGGNQPQHF,TGTGCCAGCAGCCAAGAGAACAGGGGACATGGGGGCAATCAGCCCCAGCATTTT
-,TRBJ1-5,-,TRBV5-8,CASSFTGQNNQPQHF,TGTGCCAGCAGCTTTACTGGGCAGAACAATCAGCCCCAGCATTTT